One sample yielded the 3 T cell receptor beta chains listed below, sequenced in a study of T cells after yellow fever vaccination. One entry per CDR3 protein results from TCRdb running MiXCR on the 5' RACE reads. The sample shows 600,000 to 750,000 distinct CDR3 sequences, approximately 13% of them seen only once. The material sequenced was PBMCs, taken on the day of the yellow fever booster vaccination. These receptors came from a man in his thirties or forties who received the YFV17D yellow fever vaccine.

J is TRBJ2-7 and V is TRBV5-1; D not certain. Trimming stripped 7 bases from V and 4 bases from J, with 21 bases between. The CDR3 covers 15 residues. Germline CDR1 reads SGHRS; CDR2 reads YFSETQ. CDR3 loop: CASRPTGGGVYEQYF. As DNA, the CDR3 is TGCGCCAGCCGCCCCACCGGCGGCGGAGTATACGAGCAGTACTTC.

This chain joins TRBV7-2 and TRBJ2-7; weak D call: TRBD2 (6 bases). Germline values: CDR1 SGHTA, CDR2 FQGNSA. The CDR3 has 11 residues. V was clipped by 5 bases and J by 7 bases, with 9 bases between them. The CDR3 coding sequence is TGTGCCAGCAGCGGGGGGTGGGAGCAGTACTTC. This sequence encodes CASSGGWEQYF.

The chain combines TRBV7-9 with TRBJ2-5, with 10 bases matching TRBD1. The V gene end was trimmed by 5 bases and the J gene end by 1 base; junction bases not matched to a gene: 7. The CDR3 length is 16 residues. Germline V CDR1 and CDR2: SEHNR, FQNEAQ (reference sequence). The CDR3 spells CASSGPGQGTQETQYF. As DNA, the CDR3 is TGTGCCAGCAGCGGGCCGGGACAGGGGACCCAAGAGACCCAGTACTTC.